The present T cell receptor beta chain was sequenced within a study of response to subunit inactivated influenza vaccine. From the RT-PCR reads, TCRdb called clonotypes with MiXCR, one entry per CDR3 protein. The data contain hundreds of thousands of distinct CDR3 sequences, 25% of them seen just once; the ten biggest clones take up approximately 2%. The CDR3 length is 15 residues. Germline assignment: CDR1 SGHTA and CDR2 FQGNSA. Trimming cost V 0 bases and J 5 bases, with 11 bases left between them. Study conclusions and caveats: Seasonal influenza vaccination, on each occasion, was suggested by the authors to recruit few new T cells.

To note about this clonotype: What it binds is not known.

This material consisted of CD4+ T cells sorted from PBMCs, taken more than 4 days after vaccination. This rearrangement joins TRBV7-2 to TRBJ1-5; no definite D call. The clonotype comes from a man aged 50 or older who received an inactivated influenza vaccine. The CDR3 DNA is TGTGCCAGCAGCTTAGCGTTGGGCGGCCATCAGCCCCAGCATTTT. Its translation is CASSLALGGHQPQHF.